This T cell receptor beta chain was documented in a study of control samples from healthy donors and cancer patients (dated by TCRdb to about 2020). Library method: the immunoSEQ multiplex PCR assay. Imported from immuneACCESS, the table was reduced by TCRdb to in-frame sequences with V and J called. These copies leave out some clones; in studies compared against another copy, an unresolved V gene accounts for under half, and the cause of the remainder is not known. The sample yields some 78,000 clones; less than 90% were counted once. The ten most abundant clones make up less than 9% of the sample. Notes on this clone: What this receptor recognizes is not known. No per-base quality is available; no much larger clone lies one base away.

V is reduced by 4 bases and J by 0 bases, leaving a spacing of 9 bases between them. According to the germline V gene, CDR1 reads MDHEN and CDR2 reads SYDVKM. Measured from the cysteine to the phenylalanine, the CDR3 is 14 residues long. The DNA shown is the 42-base CDR3, in frame from base 1. The V and J genes are TRBV28 and TRBJ1-2; there is no confident call for the D gene. The sample taken for sequencing was blood. The receptor was isolated from a woman aged 60-70 years in good health. The DNA sequence reads TGTGCCAGCAGTTCGGGCAGAGCTAACTATGGCTACACCTTC. This encodes CASSSGRANYGYTF.